This TCR beta chain is from a study of blood T cell repertoires in COVID-19. In the study overall: Sites in the United States, Italy and Spain provided acute and convalescent COVID-19 samples. PBMCs, B-cell-depleted T cells, or T cells provided the cDNA or gDNA that made up the material.

Sequencing was performed with immunoSEQ multiplex PCR; in TCRdb, only in-frame clones are kept and a portion is missing. Of about 190,000 clones listed, 75% to 90% are singletons. The CDR3 is 13 amino acids. V dropped 4 bases and J dropped 4 bases, with 10 bases sitting between them. Germline V gene sequence: CDR1 MRHNA, CDR2 SNTAGT. The TCR comes from a man in his thirties or forties with acute or convalescent COVID-19. This chain connects TRBV6-4 to TRBJ1-2; D is unclear. Sequenced input: peripheral blood. The CDR3 reads CASSVTGSYGYTF. The CDR3 nucleotides read TGTGCCAGCAGTGTTACGGGGAGCTATGGCTACACCTTC.